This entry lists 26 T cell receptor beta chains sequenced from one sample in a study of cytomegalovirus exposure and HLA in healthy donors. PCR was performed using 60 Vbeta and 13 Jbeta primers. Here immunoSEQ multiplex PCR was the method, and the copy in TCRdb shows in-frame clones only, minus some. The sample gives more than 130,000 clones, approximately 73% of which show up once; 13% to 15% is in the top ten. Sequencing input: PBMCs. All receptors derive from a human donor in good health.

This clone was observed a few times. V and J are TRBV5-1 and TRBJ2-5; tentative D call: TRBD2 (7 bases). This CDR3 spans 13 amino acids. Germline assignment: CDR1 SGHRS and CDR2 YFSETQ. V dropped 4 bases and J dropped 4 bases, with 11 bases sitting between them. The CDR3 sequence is CASSGRGRETQYF. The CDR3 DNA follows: TGCGCCAGCAGCGGGAGGGGGAGAGAGACCCAGTACTTC. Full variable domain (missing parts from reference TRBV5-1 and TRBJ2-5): KAGVTQTPRYLIKTRGQQVTLSCSPISGHRSVSWYQQTPGQGLQFLFEYFSETQRNKGNFPGRFSGRQFSNSRSEMNVSTLELGDSALYLCASSGRGRETQYFGPGTRLLVL.

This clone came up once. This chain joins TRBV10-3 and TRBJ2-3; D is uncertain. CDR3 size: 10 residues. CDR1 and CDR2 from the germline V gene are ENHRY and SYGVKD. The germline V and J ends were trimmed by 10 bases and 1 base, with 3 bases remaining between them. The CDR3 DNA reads TGTGCCACCGGCACAGATACGCAGTATTTT. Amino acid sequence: CATGTDTQYF.

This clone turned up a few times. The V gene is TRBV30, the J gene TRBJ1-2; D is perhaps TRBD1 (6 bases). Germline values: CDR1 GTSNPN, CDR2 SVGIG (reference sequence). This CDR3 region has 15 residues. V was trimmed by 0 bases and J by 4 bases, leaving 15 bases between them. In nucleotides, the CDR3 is TGTGCCTGGAGTGTTAGTCAGGGGAGAGTCTATGGCTACACCTTC. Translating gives CAWSVSQGRVYGYTF.

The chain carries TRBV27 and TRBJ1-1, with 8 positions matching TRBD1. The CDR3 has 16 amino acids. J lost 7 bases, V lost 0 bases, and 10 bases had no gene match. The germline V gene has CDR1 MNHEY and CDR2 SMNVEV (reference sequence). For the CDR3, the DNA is TGTGCCAGCAGTTTATCATGGACAGGGCCGAAAGATGAAGCTTTCTTT. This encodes CASSLSWTGPKDEAFF.

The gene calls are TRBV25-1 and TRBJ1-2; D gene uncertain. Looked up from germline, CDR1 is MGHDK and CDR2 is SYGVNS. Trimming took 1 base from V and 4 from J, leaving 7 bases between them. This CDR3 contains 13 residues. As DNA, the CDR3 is TGTGCCAGCAGTGAATTCGGAGGCTATGGCTACACCTTC. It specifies CASSEFGGYGYTF.

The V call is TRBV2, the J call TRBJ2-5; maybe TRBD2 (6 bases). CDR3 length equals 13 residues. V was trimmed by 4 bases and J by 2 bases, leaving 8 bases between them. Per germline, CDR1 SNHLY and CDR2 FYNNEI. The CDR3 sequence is CASSVGRQETQYF. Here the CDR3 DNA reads TGTGCCAGCAGTGTTGGGAGGCAAGAGACCCAGTACTTC.

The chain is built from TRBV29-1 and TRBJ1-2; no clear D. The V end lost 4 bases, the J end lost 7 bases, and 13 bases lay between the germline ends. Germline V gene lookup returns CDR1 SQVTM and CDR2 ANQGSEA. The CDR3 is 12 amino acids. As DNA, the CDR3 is TGCAGCGTTGGGCCCGGGGTGGGTGGCTACACCTTC. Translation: CSVGPGVGGYTF.

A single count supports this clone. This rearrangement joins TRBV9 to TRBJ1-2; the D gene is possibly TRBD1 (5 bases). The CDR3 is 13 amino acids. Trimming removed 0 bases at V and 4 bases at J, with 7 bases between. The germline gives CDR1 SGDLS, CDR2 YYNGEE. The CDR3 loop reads CASSVGGSYGYTF. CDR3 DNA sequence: TGTGCCAGCAGCGTAGGGGGCTCCTATGGCTACACCTTC.

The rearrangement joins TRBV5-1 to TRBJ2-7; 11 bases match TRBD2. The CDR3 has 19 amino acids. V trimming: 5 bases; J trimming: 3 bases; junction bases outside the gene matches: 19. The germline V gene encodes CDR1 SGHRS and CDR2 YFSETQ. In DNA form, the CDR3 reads TGCGCCAGCAGTTTGCCAACCGGGACTAGCGGAACAGACTACTACGAGCAGTACTTC. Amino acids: CASSLPTGTSGTDYYEQYF.

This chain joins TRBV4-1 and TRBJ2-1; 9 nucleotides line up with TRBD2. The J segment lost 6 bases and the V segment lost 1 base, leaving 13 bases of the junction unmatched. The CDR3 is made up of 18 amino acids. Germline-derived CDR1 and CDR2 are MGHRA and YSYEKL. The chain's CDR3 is CASSQGPGETSGPNEQFF. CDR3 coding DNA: TGCGCCAGCAGCCAAGGTCCCGGAGAGACTAGCGGACCCAATGAGCAGTTCTTC.

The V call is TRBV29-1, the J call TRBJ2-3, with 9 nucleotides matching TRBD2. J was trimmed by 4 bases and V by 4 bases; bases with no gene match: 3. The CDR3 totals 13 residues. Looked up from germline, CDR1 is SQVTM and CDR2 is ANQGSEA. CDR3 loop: CSVGGGRADTQYF. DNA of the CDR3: TGCAGCGTTGGAGGCGGGAGGGCAGATACGCAGTATTTT.

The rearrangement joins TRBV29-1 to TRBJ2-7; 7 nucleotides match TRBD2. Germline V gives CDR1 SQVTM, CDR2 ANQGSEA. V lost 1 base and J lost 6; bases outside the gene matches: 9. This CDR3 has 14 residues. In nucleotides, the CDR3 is TGCAGCGTTGAAGGGGGCCGACTAGCCCGCGAGCAGTACTTC. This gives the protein CSVEGGRLAREQYF.

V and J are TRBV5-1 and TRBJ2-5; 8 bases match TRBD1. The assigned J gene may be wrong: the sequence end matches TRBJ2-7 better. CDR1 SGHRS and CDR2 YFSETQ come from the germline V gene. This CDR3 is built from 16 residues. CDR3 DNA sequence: TGCGCCAGCAGCTTGTATGAGGGACAGGAAGACTACGAGCAGTACTTC. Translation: CASSLYEGQEDYEQYF.

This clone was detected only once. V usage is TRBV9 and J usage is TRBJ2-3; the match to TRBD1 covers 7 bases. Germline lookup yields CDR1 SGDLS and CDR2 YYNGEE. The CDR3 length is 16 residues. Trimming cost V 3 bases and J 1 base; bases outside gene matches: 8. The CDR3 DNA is TGTGCCAGCAGCGCTAGGACCCAGGGGGGCACAGATACGCAGTATTTT. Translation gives CASSARTQGGTDTQYF.

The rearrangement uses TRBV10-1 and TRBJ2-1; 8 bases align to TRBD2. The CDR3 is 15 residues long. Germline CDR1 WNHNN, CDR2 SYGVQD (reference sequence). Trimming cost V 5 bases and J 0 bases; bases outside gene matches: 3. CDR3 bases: TGCGCCAGCAGTTCCGGGACTAGCTCCTACAATGAGCAGTTCTTC. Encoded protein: CASSSGTSSYNEQFF.

The CDR3 sequence: CASSSPPGGPSNEKLFF. CDR3 bases: TGCGCCAGCAGCTCTCCCCCAGGGGGACCCAGTAATGAAAAACTGTTTTTT. The rearrangement joins TRBV4-1 to TRBJ1-4; 7 nucleotides align to TRBD1. Germline assignment: CDR1 MGHRA and CDR2 YSYEKL. The junction had 13 bases not matched to a gene; V was cut back by 5 bases and J by 4 bases. This CDR3 has 17 residues.

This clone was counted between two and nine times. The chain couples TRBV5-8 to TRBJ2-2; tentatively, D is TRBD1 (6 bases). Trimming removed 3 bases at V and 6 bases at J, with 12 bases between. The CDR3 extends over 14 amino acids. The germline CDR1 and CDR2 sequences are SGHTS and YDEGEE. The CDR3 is CASSSIRGSGELFF. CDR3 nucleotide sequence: TGTGCCAGCAGCTCTATCAGGGGTTCCGGGGAGCTGTTTTTT.

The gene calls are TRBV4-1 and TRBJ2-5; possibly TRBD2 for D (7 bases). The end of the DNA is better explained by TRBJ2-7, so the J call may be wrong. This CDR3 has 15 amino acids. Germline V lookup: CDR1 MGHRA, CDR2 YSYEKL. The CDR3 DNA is TGCGCCAGCAGCCAAGATCCAGGGGAGGGGAACGAGCAGTACTTC. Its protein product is CASSQDPGEGNEQYF.

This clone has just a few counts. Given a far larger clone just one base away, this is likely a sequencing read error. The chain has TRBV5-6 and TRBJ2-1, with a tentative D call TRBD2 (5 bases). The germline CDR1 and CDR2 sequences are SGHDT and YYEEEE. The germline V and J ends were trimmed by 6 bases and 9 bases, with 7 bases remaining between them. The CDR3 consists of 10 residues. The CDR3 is CASTGFEQFF. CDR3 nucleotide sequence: TGTGCCAGCACGGGGTTTGAGCAGTTCTTC. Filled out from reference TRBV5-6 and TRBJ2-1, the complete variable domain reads DAGVTQSPTHLIKTRGQQVTLRCSPKSGHDTVSWYQQALGQGPQFIFQYYEEEERQRGNFPDRFSGHQFPNYSSELNVNALLLGDSALYLCASTGFEQFFGPGTRLTVL.

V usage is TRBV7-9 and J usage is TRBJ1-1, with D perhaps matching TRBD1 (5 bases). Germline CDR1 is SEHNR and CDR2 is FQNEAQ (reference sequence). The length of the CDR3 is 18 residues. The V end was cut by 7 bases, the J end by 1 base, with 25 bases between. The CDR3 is CASIPPGQYRPRNTEAFF. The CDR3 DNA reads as TGTGCCAGCATCCCTCCCGGACAATACAGGCCTAGGAACACTGAAGCTTTCTTT. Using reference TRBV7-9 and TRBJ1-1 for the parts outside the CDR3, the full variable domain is DTGVSQNPRHKITKRGQNVTFRCDPISEHNRLYWYRQTLGQGPEFLTYFQNEAQLEKSRLLSDRFSAERPKGSFSTLEIQRTEQGDSAMYLCASIPPGQYRPRNTEAFFGQGTRLTVV.

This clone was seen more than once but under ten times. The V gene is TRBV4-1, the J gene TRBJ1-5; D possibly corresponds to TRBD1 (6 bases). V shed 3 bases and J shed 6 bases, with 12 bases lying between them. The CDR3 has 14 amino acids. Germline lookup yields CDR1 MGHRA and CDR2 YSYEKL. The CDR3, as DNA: TGCGCCAGCAGCCACACACAGGGAACTCAGCCCCAGCATTTT. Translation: CASSHTQGTQPQHF.

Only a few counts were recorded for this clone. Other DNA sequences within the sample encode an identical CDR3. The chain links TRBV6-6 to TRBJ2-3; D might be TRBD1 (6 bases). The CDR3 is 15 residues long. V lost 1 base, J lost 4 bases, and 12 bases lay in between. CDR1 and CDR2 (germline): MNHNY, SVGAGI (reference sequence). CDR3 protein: CASSYLGGAADTQYF. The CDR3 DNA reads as TGTGCCAGCAGTTACTTAGGGGGAGCTGCAGATACGCAGTATTTT.

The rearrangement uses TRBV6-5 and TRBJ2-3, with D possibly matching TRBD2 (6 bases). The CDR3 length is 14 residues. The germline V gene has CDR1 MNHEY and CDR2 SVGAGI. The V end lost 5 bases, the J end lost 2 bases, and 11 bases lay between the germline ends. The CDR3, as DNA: TGTGCCAGCAGTCCGGACTATTCCACAGATACGCAGTATTTT. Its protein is CASSPDYSTDTQYF.

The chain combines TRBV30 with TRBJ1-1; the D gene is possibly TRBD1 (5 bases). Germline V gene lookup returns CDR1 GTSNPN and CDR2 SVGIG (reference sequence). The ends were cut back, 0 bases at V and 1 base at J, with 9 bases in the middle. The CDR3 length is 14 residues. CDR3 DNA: TGTGCCTGGAGTGTACATCAGGGGAACACTGAAGCTTTCTTT. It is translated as CAWSVHQGNTEAFF.

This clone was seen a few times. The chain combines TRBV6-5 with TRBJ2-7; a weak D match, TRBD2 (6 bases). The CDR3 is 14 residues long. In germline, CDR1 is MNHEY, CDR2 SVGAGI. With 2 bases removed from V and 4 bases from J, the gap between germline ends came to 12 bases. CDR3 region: CASSYGGTEYEQYF. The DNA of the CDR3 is TGTGCCAGCAGTTACGGCGGGACGGAATACGAGCAGTACTTC.

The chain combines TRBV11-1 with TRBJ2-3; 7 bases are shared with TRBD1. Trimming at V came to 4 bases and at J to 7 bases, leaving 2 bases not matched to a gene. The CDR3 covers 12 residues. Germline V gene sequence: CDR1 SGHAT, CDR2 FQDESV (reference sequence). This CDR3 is CASSSQGNTQYF. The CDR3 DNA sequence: TGTGCCAGCAGCTCACAGGGGAATACGCAGTATTTT. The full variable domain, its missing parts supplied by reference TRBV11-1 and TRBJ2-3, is EAEVAQSPRYKITEKSQAVAFWCDPISGHATLYWYRQILGQGPELLVQFQDESVVDDSQLPKDRFSAERLKGVDSTLKIQPAELGDSAMYLCASSSQGNTQYFGPGTRLTVL.